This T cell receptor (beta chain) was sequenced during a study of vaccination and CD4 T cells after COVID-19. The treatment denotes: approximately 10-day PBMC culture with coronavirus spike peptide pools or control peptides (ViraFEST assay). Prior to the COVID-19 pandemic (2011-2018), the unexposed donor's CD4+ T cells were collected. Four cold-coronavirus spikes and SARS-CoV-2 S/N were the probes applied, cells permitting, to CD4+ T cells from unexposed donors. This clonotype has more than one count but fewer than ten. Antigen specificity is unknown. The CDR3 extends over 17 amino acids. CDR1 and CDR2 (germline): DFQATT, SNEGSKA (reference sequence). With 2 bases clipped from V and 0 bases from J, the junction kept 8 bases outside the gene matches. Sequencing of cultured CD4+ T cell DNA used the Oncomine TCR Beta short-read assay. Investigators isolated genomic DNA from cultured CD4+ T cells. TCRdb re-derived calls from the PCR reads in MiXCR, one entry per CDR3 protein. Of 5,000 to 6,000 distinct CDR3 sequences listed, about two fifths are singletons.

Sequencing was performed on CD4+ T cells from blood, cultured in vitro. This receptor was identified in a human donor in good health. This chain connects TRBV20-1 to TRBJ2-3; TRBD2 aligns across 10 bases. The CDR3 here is CSARRLAGGSSTDTQYF. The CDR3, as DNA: TGCAGTGCTAGACGGTTAGCGGGGGGCTCTAGCACAGATACGCAGTATTTT.